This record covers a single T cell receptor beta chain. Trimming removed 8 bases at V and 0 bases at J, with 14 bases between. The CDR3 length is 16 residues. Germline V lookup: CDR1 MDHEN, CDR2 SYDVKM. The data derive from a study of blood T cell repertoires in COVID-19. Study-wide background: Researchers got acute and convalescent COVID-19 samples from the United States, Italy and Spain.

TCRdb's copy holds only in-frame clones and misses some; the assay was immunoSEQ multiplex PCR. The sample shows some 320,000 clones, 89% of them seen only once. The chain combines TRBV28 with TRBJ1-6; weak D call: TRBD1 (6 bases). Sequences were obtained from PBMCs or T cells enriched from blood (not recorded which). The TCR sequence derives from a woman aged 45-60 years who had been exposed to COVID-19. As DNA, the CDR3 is TGTGCCAGCGGAGGGGGGGGGAGCTCCTATAATTCACCCCTCCACTTT. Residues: CASGGGGSSYNSPLHF.